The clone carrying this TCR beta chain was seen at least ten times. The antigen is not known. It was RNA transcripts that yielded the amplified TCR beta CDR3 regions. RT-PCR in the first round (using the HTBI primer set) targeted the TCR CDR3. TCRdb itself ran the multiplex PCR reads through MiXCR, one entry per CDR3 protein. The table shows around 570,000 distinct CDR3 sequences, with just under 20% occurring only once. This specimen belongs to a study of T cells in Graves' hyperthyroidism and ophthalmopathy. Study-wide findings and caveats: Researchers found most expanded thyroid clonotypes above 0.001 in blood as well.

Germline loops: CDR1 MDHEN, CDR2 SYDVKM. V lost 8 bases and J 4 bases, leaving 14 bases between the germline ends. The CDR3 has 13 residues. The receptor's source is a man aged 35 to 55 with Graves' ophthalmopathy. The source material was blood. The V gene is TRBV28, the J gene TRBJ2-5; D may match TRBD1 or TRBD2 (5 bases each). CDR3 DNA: TGTGCCAGCGGGGACCTCAACGGAGAGACCCAGTACTTC. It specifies CASGDLNGETQYF.